The present entry profiles one T cell receptor (beta chain) with its context. Its antigen is still unknown. TCRdb's table, derived via immunoSEQ multiplex PCR, lists solely in-frame clones and lacks some. The data show over 45,000 clones, 90% to 95% seen once. Germline CDR1 MGHDK, CDR2 SYGVNS. Trimming left V 6 bases short and J 0 bases short, with 11 bases between. The CDR3 loop spans 14 amino acids. This specimen comes from a study of graft-versus-host responses after intestinal transplantation. This sequence originates from a human donor who was the organ donor for an intestinal transplant. The source was unstimulated CD4+ T cells sorted from spleen or lymph node cells, collected before transplant. The gene calls are TRBV25-1 and TRBJ1-1; D possibly corresponds to TRBD1 (6 bases). The CDR3 DNA reads as TGTGCCAGCAGGGAGACAGGTTTGAACACTGAAGCTTTCTTT. This gives the protein CASRETGLNTEAFF. Full variable domain (remainder filled in from reference TRBV25-1 and TRBJ1-1): EADIYQTPRYLVIGTGKKITLECSQTMGHDKMYWYQQDPGMELHLIHYSYGVNSTEKGDLSSESTVSRIRTEHFPLTLESARPSHTSQYLCASRETGLNTEAFFGQGTRLTVV.